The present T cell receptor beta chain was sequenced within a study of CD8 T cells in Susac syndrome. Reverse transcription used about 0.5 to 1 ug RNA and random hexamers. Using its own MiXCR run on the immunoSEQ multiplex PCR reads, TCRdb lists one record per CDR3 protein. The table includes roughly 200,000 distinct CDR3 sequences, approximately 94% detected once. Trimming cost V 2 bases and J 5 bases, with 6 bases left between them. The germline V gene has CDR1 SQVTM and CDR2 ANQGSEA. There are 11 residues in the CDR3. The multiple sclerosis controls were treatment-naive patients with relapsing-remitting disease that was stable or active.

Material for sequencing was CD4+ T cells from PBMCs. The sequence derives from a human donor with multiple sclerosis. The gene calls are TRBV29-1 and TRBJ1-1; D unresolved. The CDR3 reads CSVELRTEAFF. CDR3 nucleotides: TGCAGCGTTGAATTGCGGACTGAAGCTTTCTTT.